The next 32 T cell receptor beta chains were all read from a single sample in a study of regulatory T cells in long-lasting Graves disease. The authors built TCR beta libraries using iRepertoire HTBI primers and Arm-PCR of CDR3 regions. MiXCR, applied by TCRdb to the multiplex PCR reads, yields one record per CDR3 protein. Here the sample spans about 540,000 distinct CDR3 sequences, 13% being singletons. The sample's time point: newly diagnosed GD, antithyroid drugs for less than 3 months. Preparation of the TCR library used RNA extracted from PBMCs. A further study also used this sample, focusing on T cells in Graves' hyperthyroidism and ophthalmopathy.

Sequencing used peripheral blood mononuclear cells (PBMCs), obtained at new diagnosis, from a patient treated with antithyroid drugs. All receptors derive from a man between 25 and 39 years old with Graves disease.

This clonotype was counted a few times. CDR3 residues: CASSEREVKEQYF. The CDR3 DNA reads TGTGCCAGCAGCGAGCGGGAGGTGAAGGAGCAGTACTTC. J is TRBJ2-7 and V is TRBV6-1; 9 bases map to TRBD2. J lost 7 bases, V lost 6 bases, and 7 bases had no gene match. This CDR3 comprises 13 residues. Germline assignment: CDR1 MNHNS and CDR2 SASEGT.

This clonotype was detected many times. The V and J genes are TRBV7-2 and TRBJ1-1; the match to TRBD1 covers 7 bases. The J segment lost 8 bases and the V segment lost 2 bases, leaving 8 bases of the junction unmatched. Germline V gene lookup returns CDR1 SGHTA and CDR2 FQGNSA. The CDR3 runs 14 residues. The CDR3 reads CASSLLAGGPEAFF. In nucleotides, the CDR3 is TGTGCCAGCAGCTTATTAGCAGGGGGGCCCGAAGCTTTCTTT.

This clonotype appeared a few times. CDR3 sequence reads: CASSSPLPAGGWDEQFF. The CDR3 DNA reads as TGTGCCAGCAGTTCCCCTCTCCCTGCGGGAGGGTGGGATGAGCAGTTCTTC. V gene TRBV27 combines with J gene TRBJ2-1; 9 nucleotides align to TRBD2. The CDR3 length is 17 residues. Per the germline V gene, CDR1 is MNHEY and CDR2 is SMNVEV (reference sequence). V shed 4 bases and J 8 bases; nucleotides not matched to a gene: 15.

The chain couples TRBV7-3 to TRBJ1-2; 7 positions match TRBD1. Germline lookup yields CDR1 SGHTA and CDR2 FQGTGA. The CDR3 spans 13 residues. The trim removed 5 bases at V and 7 bases at J, leaving 7 bases unmatched. The CDR3 DNA follows: TGTGCCAGCAGCCCCAGGGGGGCCTCTGGCTACACCTTC. Its protein product is CASSPRGASGYTF.

This clonotype has ten or more counts. This chain connects TRBV27 to TRBJ2-1; D unclear. Per germline, CDR1 MNHEY and CDR2 SMNVEV (reference sequence). V lost 6 bases and J lost 4, with 10 bases in between. The CDR3 contains 13 residues. This CDR3 reads CASRLALYNEQFF. In DNA, the CDR3 is TGTGCCAGCAGGCTGGCGTTATACAATGAGCAGTTCTTC.

This clonotype was recorded many times. The chain combines TRBV5-8 with TRBJ1-4; D not certain. The CDR3 length is 15 residues. The germline V gene encodes CDR1 SGHTS and CDR2 YDEGEE. Deletions cut 3 bases from V and 0 bases from J, with 9 bases between. CDR3 amino acids: CASSWWAATNEKLFF. The CDR3 nucleotides read TGTGCCAGCAGCTGGTGGGCAGCAACTAATGAAAAACTGTTTTTT.

The genes are TRBV3-1 and TRBJ1-5; the D is unclear. The CDR3 loop spans 16 amino acids. Germline V CDR1 and CDR2: LGHDT, YNNKEL (reference sequence). V shed 0 bases and J shed 7 bases, with 16 bases lying between them. DNA of the CDR3: TGTGCCAGCAGCCAAGATAGATCCGGGGTGGGCCAGCCCCAGCATTTT. It yields the protein CASSQDRSGVGQPQHF.

This clonotype was counted ten times or more. The DNA of the CDR3 is TGTGCCAGCAGCCGCCCTGGGACTAGCCACAATGAGCAGTTCTTC. Protein: CASSRPGTSHNEQFF. The chain couples TRBV7-3 to TRBJ2-1, with 9 bases matching TRBD2. Trimming took 5 bases from V and 5 from J; bases not matched to a gene: 7. The CDR3 extends over 15 amino acids. Per germline, CDR1 SGHTA and CDR2 FQGTGA.

There are a few counts of this clonotype. This chain links TRBV4-2 with TRBJ1-5; D might be TRBD1 (6 bases). The CDR3 is 16 amino acids. V was cut by 5 bases and J by 10 bases, with 24 bases left in between. Germline CDR1 is LGHNA and CDR2 is YNFKEQ. CDR3 sequence reads: CASSWDINCHHKPQHF. Written as DNA, the CDR3 is TGTGCCAGCAGCTGGGACATTAACTGCCATCATAAACCCCAGCATTTT.

This clonotype was picked up many times. The chain carries TRBV10-3 and TRBJ2-5; D is uncertain. Trimming removed 4 bases from V and 0 bases from J, with 6 bases in between. The germline gives CDR1 ENHRY, CDR2 SYGVKD. The CDR3 totals 13 residues. CDR3 amino acids: CAISVTYQETQYF. CDR3 in DNA: TGTGCCATCAGTGTGACGTACCAAGAGACCCAGTACTTC.

The chain carries TRBV25-1 and TRBJ1-1; the match to TRBD1 covers 8 bases. Germline V gene data show CDR1 as MGHDK and CDR2 as SYGVNS. CDR3 length: 14 residues. V was pared by 4 bases and J by 0 bases, with 1 base of the junction left unmatched. The CDR3: CASSGDRMNTEAFF. CDR3 sequence (DNA): TGTGCCAGCAGTGGGGACAGGATGAACACTGAAGCTTTCTTT. Variable domain in full (rest from reference TRBV25-1 and TRBJ1-1): EADIYQTPRYLVIGTGKKITLECSQTMGHDKMYWYQQDPGMELHLIHYSYGVNSTEKGDLSSESTVSRIRTEHFPLTLESARPSHTSQYLCASSGDRMNTEAFFGQGTRLTVV.

This rearrangement joins TRBV20-1 to TRBJ2-7; TRBD2 matches 7 bases. V gave up 4 bases and J gave up 2 bases; unmatched junction bases: 5. Germline V gene data show CDR1 as DFQATT and CDR2 as SNEGSKA (reference sequence). The length of the CDR3 is 13 residues. The CDR3 DNA reads TGCAGTGCTAATCTAGCGGCCACCTACGAGCAGTACTTC. This codes for CSANLAATYEQYF.

This clonotype was counted between two and nine times. The chain uses TRBV29-1 and TRBJ2-7, with D uncertain. CDR3 length equals 14 residues. Trimming removed 0 bases from V and 2 bases from J, with 11 bases in between. CDR1 SQVTM and CDR2 ANQGSEA come from the germline V gene. Here the CDR3 reads CSVEDSQDAYEQYF. For the CDR3, the DNA is TGCAGCGTTGAAGATTCGCAGGATGCCTACGAGCAGTACTTC.

Only a few counts were recorded for this clonotype. This chain uses TRBV10-1 with TRBJ2-1, with 7 bases that match TRBD2. Per the germline V gene, CDR1 is WNHNN and CDR2 is SYGVQD (reference sequence). With 6 bases clipped from V and 5 bases from J, the junction kept 7 bases outside the gene matches. The CDR3 has 14 residues. CDR3: CASRDGTTNNEQFF. The CDR3 nucleotides read TGCGCCAGCAGGGACGGGACTACCAACAATGAGCAGTTCTTC.

V and J are TRBV18 and TRBJ2-5, with D possibly matching TRBD1 (6 bases). CDR1 and CDR2 (germline): KGHSH, LQKENI. Trimming cost V 5 bases and J 5 bases, with 18 bases left between them. The CDR3 totals 15 residues. DNA for the CDR3: TGTGCCAGCTCAGAAGGACAAATGAGGGGGGAGACCCAGTACTTC. Its protein is CASSEGQMRGETQYF.

The chain employs TRBV29-1 and TRBJ2-7; D might be TRBD2 (5 bases). V was pared by 3 bases and J by 3 bases, with 6 bases between. The CDR3 extends over 11 amino acids. CDR1 is SQVTM and CDR2 is ANQGSEA in the germline V gene. The chain's CDR3 is CSVEDFYEQYF. As DNA, the CDR3 is TGCAGCGTTGAGGACTTCTACGAGCAGTACTTC.

This clonotype was seen at least ten times. The chain has TRBV7-8 and TRBJ1-1; D is unresolved. The CDR3 is 14 amino acids. Deletions cut 1 base from V and 3 bases from J, with 9 bases between. The germline gives CDR1 SGHVS, CDR2 FQNEAQ. The CDR3 protein is CASSLGSHHTEAFF. CDR3 DNA sequence: TGTGCCAGCAGCTTAGGATCACATCACACTGAAGCTTTCTTT.

This chain connects TRBV7-9 to TRBJ2-1; D is perhaps TRBD1 (5 bases). Germline V gene lookup returns CDR1 SEHNR and CDR2 FQNEAQ (reference sequence). There are 16 residues in the CDR3. With 1 base removed from V and 4 bases from J, the gap between germline ends came to 14 bases. The CDR3 protein is CASSLGRVTDYNEQFF. The DNA of the CDR3 is TGTGCCAGCAGCTTAGGACGGGTGACAGATTACAATGAGCAGTTCTTC.

This clonotype was found many times. The chain combines TRBV20-1 with TRBJ2-1; D remains ambiguous. The CDR3 sequence is 13 residues long. V was pared by 4 bases and J by 4 bases, with 11 bases between. Per the germline V gene, CDR1 is DFQATT and CDR2 is SNEGSKA (reference sequence). CDR3 in amino acids: CSAKTGPYNEQFF. The CDR3 DNA reads TGCAGTGCTAAGACTGGGCCATACAATGAGCAGTTCTTC.

This clonotype has only a few counts. The chain carries TRBV9 and TRBJ2-1; maybe TRBD2 (6 bases). CDR3 length: 15 amino acids. The germline CDR1 and CDR2 sequences are SGDLS and YYNGEE. Deletions cut 1 base from V and 8 bases from J, with 16 bases between. CDR3 protein: CASSVNWGVGDEQFF. CDR3 sequence (DNA): TGTGCCAGCAGCGTAAATTGGGGGGTAGGGGATGAGCAGTTCTTC.

The table lists this clonotype with many counts. The genes are TRBV11-2 and TRBJ1-2, with D uncertain. The CDR3 sequence is 15 residues long. Germline V gives CDR1 SGHAT, CDR2 FQNNGV. Trimming took off 0 bases at V and 2 bases at J, with 10 bases between the two ends. CDR3 amino acids: CASSLDLRGNYGYTF. As DNA, the CDR3 is TGTGCCAGCAGCTTAGATCTCCGGGGAAACTATGGCTACACCTTC. The complete variable domain, with remaining parts taken from reference TRBV11-2 and TRBJ1-2, reads EAGVAQSPRYKIIEKRQSVAFWCNPISGHATLYWYQQILGQGPKLLIQFQNNGVVDDSQLPKDRFSAERLKGVDSTLKIQPAKLEDSAVYLCASSLDLRGNYGYTFGSGTRLTVV.

Ten or more counts support this clonotype. The rearrangement joins TRBV3-1 to TRBJ2-1; perhaps TRBD2 as D (6 bases). Germline V gene lookup returns CDR1 LGHDT and CDR2 YNNKEL (reference sequence). The ends were cut back, 3 bases at V and 15 bases at J, with 12 bases in the middle. The CDR3 contains 11 residues. The CDR3 DNA is TGTGCCAGCAGCCACCGGGAGTCAAGGTTCTTC. This codes for CASSHRESRFF.

The chain joins TRBV9 to TRBJ2-1; the D gene is possibly TRBD2 (5 bases). The length of the CDR3 is 13 residues. V gave up 2 bases and J gave up 9 bases, with 12 bases separating them. Germline lookup yields CDR1 SGDLS and CDR2 YYNGEE. CDR3 residues: CASSVDSYSEQFF. The CDR3 bases are TGTGCCAGCAGCGTGGACTCATATAGTGAGCAGTTCTTC.

This clonotype was counted only a few times. The rearrangement joins TRBV9 to TRBJ2-7, with D unclear. With 4 bases removed from V and 6 bases from J, the gap between germline ends came to 14 bases. The CDR3 has 13 residues. Germline values: CDR1 SGDLS, CDR2 YYNGEE. The CDR3 sequence is CASSPEGFLEQYF. The CDR3 DNA is TGTGCCAGCAGCCCCGAAGGTTTTCTCGAGCAGTACTTC.

The chain is built from TRBV29-1 and TRBJ2-1; TRBD2 aligns across 8 bases. Germline V CDR1 and CDR2: SQVTM, ANQGSEA. CDR3 length: 14 amino acids. CDR3 DNA sequence: TGCAGTGATTTAGGGACTAGCTCCTACAATGAGCAGTTCTTC. Translation gives CSDLGTSSYNEQFF.

This clonotype was detected only a few times. The rearrangement joins TRBV4-1 to TRBJ2-7; 11 bases align to TRBD2. Germline CDR1 MGHRA, CDR2 YSYEKL. The length of the CDR3 is 21 residues. V dropped 4 bases and J dropped 3; count of bases not matched to a gene: 23. CDR3 residues: CASSLRAGRGTSGEAGYEQYF. The CDR3 DNA follows: TGCGCCAGCAGCCTCCGAGCGGGTAGGGGGACTAGCGGAGAGGCGGGCTACGAGCAGTACTTC.

This clonotype was picked up many times. This chain connects TRBV6-1 to TRBJ1-5; D remains ambiguous. The CDR3 loop spans 15 amino acids. V was clipped by 2 bases and J by 0 bases, with 8 bases between them. CDR1 is MNHNS, CDR2 SASEGT, per germline. The CDR3 bases are TGTGCCAGCAGTGAAATAGTCTATAGCAATCAGCCCCAGCATTTT. This translates into CASSEIVYSNQPQHF.

This clonotype was recorded a few times. V usage is TRBV11-2 and J usage is TRBJ1-1, with TRBD1 matching 7 bases. The trim removed 3 bases at V and 5 bases at J, leaving 9 bases unmatched. The CDR3 contains 15 residues. Germline values: CDR1 SGHAT, CDR2 FQNNGV. The CDR3 loop is CASSLVGQARTEAFF. CDR3 DNA sequence: TGTGCCAGCAGCTTGGTAGGACAGGCGAGGACTGAAGCTTTCTTT. Combining the CDR3 with reference TRBV11-2 and TRBJ1-1 gives the whole variable domain EAGVAQSPRYKIIEKRQSVAFWCNPISGHATLYWYQQILGQGPKLLIQFQNNGVVDDSQLPKDRFSAERLKGVDSTLKIQPAKLEDSAVYLCASSLVGQARTEAFFGQGTRLTVV.

The V and J genes are TRBV12-3 or TRBV12-4 and TRBJ2-1, with 10 bases lining up with TRBD2. The CDR3 extends over 16 amino acids. Trimming removed 2 bases from V and 8 bases from J; junction bases left unmatched: 9. The CDR3 sequence is CASSLNALAGAHEQFF. CDR3 DNA: TGTGCCAGCAGTTTAAACGCGCTAGCGGGAGCCCATGAGCAGTTCTTC.

This clonotype was picked up a small number of times. This rearrangement joins TRBV5-6 to TRBJ2-3, with 10 bases matching TRBD2. The V gene's germline CDR1 is SGHDT and CDR2 YYEEEE. The CDR3 runs 17 residues. Trimming at V came to 5 bases and at J to 3 bases, leaving 12 bases not matched to a gene. CDR3 DNA: TGTGCCAGCAGTTTGCTCCCGGCTAGCGGGAGAACAGATACGCAGTATTTT. Encoded protein: CASSLLPASGRTDTQYF.

Turning to this clonotype: At one end, the junction sequence differs from germline, possibly due to a read error. This chain links TRBV20-1 with TRBJ1-1; D unresolved. This CDR3 region has 15 residues. From germline, CDR1 is DFQATT and CDR2 SNEGSKA (reference sequence). The DNA for the CDR3 is TGCAGTGATAGAGATCTTGGGTACGTGGACACTGAAGCTTTCTTT. Translated: CSDRDLGYVDTEAFF.

This clonotype was seen many times. V is TRBV6-2 or TRBV6-3 and J is TRBJ1-6; D not resolved. The CDR3 spans 14 residues. Trimming took off 2 bases at V and 10 bases at J, with 12 bases between the two ends. Germline assignment: CDR1 MNHEY and CDR2 SVGEGT. The CDR3 loop is CASSYDQVGSPLHF. CDR3 nucleotide sequence: TGTGCCAGCAGTTACGACCAGGTTGGGTCACCCCTCCACTTT.